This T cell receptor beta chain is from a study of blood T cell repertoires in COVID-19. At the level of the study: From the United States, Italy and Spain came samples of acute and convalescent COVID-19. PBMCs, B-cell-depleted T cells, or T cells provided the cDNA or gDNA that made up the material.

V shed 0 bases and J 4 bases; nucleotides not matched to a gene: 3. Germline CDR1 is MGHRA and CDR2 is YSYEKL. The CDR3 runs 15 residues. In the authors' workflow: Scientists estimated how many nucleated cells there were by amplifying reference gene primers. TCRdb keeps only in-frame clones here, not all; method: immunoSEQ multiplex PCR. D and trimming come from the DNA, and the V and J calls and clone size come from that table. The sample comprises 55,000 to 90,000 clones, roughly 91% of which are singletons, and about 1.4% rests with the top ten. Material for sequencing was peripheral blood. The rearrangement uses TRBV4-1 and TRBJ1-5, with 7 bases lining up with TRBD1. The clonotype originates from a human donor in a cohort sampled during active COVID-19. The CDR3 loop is CASSQDGTANQPQHF. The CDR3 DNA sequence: TGCGCCAGCAGCCAAGACGGGACAGCTAATCAGCCCCAGCATTTT.